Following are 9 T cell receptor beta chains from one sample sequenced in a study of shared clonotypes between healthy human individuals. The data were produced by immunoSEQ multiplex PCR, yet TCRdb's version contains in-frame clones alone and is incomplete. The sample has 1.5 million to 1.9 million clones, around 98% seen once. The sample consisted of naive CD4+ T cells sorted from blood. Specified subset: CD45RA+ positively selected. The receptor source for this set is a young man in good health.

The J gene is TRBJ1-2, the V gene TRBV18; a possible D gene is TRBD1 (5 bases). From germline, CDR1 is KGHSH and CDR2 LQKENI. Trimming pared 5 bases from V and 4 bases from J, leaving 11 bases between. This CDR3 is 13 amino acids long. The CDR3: CASSAGTSYGYTF. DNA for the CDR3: TGTGCCAGCTCAGCGGGGACCAGCTATGGCTACACCTTC.

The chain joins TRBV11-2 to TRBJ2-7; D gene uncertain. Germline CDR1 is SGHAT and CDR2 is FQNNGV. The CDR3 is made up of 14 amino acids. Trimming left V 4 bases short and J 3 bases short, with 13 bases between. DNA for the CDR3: TGTGCCAGCAGCTCGAATCAACAGATCTACGAGCAGTACTTC. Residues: CASSSNQQIYEQYF.

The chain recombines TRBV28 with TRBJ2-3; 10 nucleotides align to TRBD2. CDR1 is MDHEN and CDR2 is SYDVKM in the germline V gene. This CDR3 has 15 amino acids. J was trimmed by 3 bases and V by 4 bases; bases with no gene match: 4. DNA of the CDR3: TGTGCCAGCAGTTCTAGCGGGAGTCGGACAGATACGCAGTATTTT. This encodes CASSSSGSRTDTQYF.

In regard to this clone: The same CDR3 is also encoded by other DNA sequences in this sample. For the CDR3, the DNA is TGTGCCAGCAGGCGGACAGGATCCTACGAGCAGTACTTC. As protein: CASRRTGSYEQYF. The chain links TRBV6-5 to TRBJ2-7, with 7 nucleotides matching TRBD1. Germline loops: CDR1 MNHEY, CDR2 SVGAGI. CDR3 length: 13 amino acids. Germline trimming cut 6 bases from V and 1 base from J; bases unmatched to any gene: 3.

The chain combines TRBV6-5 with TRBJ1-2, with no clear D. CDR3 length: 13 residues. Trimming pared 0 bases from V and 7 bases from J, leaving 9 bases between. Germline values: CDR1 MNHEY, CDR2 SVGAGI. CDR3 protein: CASSYSQMGGYTF. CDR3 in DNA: TGTGCCAGCAGTTACTCCCAGATGGGTGGCTACACCTTC.

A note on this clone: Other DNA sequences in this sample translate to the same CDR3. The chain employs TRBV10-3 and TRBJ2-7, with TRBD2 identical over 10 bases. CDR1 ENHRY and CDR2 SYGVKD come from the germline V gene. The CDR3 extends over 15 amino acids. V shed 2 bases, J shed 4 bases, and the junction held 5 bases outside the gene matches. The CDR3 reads CAISEGLAGVYEQYF. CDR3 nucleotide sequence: TGTGCCATCAGTGAGGGGCTAGCGGGAGTTTACGAGCAGTACTTC.

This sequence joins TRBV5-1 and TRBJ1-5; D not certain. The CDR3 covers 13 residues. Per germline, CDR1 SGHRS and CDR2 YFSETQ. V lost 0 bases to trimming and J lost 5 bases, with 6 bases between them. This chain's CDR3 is CASSLDPDQPQHF. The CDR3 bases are TGCGCCAGCAGCTTGGACCCGGATCAGCCCCAGCATTTT.

The CDR3 DNA sequence: TGCGCCAGCAGCTTGTTGGCCGGGACAGGGACCGACGAGCAGTACTTC. Its translation is CASSLLAGTGTDEQYF. The chain links TRBV5-1 to TRBJ2-7, with TRBD1 matching over 9 bases. The V gene's germline CDR1 is SGHRS and CDR2 YFSETQ. The CDR3 loop spans 16 amino acids. The junction had 10 bases not matched to a gene; V was cut back by 1 base and J by 5 bases.

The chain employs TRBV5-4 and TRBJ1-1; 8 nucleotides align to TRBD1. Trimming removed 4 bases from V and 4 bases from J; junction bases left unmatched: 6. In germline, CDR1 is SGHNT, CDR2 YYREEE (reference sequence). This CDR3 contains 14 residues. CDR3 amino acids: CASSLRGPGTEAFF. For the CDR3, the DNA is TGTGCCAGCAGCCTCAGGGGGCCCGGCACTGAAGCTTTCTTT.